The rows below give T cell receptor beta chains drawn from one sample of a study of PD-1 blockade in classical Hodgkin lymphoma. Libraries were prepared by immunoSEQ multiplex PCR; TCRdb keeps only in-frame clonotypes and omits some of them. The sample carries about 94,000 clones, about 91% recorded once. The starting material was peripheral blood mononuclear cells (PBMCs), obtained before the second cycle of nivolumab. These receptors were collected from a human donor with classical Hodgkin lymphoma. The CDR3 runs from the conserved cysteine through the conserved F or W. A D gene is named only where the DNA matches it firmly. The size entry is marked missing in some rows and otherwise reads once, few, many or a size class.

j_gene,abundance,d_gene,v_gene,CDR3aa,CDR3nt
TRBJ1-1,NA,NA,TRBV29-1,CSVGYLGTEAFF,TGCAGCGTTGGGTATTTGGGCACTGAAGCTTTCTTT
TRBJ1-5,NA,NA,TRBV28,CASSFRDYYSNQPQHF,TGTGCCAGCAGTTTTAGGGACTATTATAGCAATCAGCCCCAGCATTTT
TRBJ2-2,NA,NA,TRBV28,CASSLWRETGELFF,TGTGCCAGCAGTTTATGGCGAGAAACCGGGGAGCTGTTTTTT
TRBJ2-1,NA,TRBD2,TRBV18,CASSPLGLAGVNEQFF,TGTGCCAGCTCACCACTCGGACTAGCGGGAGTCAATGAGCAGTTCTTC
TRBJ2-7,NA,NA,TRBV5-8,CASSSSKRSFSYEQYF,TGTGCCAGCAGCTCCTCTAAGCGGTCCTTTTCCTACGAGCAGTACTTC
TRBJ2-2,NA,TRBD1,TRBV19,CASSMGQWTGELFF,TGTGCCAGTAGTATGGGACAGTGGACCGGGGAGCTGTTTTTT
TRBJ2-2,NA,TRBD2,TRBV28,CASRLAGVVGTGELFF,TGTGCCAGTAGACTAGCGGGAGTCGTAGGCACCGGGGAGCTGTTTTTT
TRBJ2-2,NA,NA,TRBV5-8,CASSFGELFF,TGTGCCAGCAGCTTCGGGGAGCTGTTTTTT
TRBJ1-6,NA,NA,TRBV7-8,CASSPGPSTFTLHF,TGTGCCAGCAGCCCCGGGCCTTCTACGTTCACCCTCCACTTT
TRBJ2-1,NA,TRBD1,TRBV5-6,CASSLTDRAYNEQFF,TGTGCCAGCAGCTTGACGGACAGGGCGTACAATGAGCAGTTCTTC
TRBJ1-5,few,TRBD1,TRBV6-1,CASSPERNRGQPQHF,TGTGCCAGCAGCCCTGAAAGGAACAGGGGGCAGCCCCAGCATTTT
TRBJ1-5,few,NA,TRBV28,CASSLGRGYQPQHF,TGTGCCAGCAGTCTGGGACGGGGTTATCAGCCCCAGCATTTT
TRBJ1-3,once,TRBD1,TRBV28,CASNPILGQSSGNTIYF,TGTGCCAGCAATCCCATTTTGGGACAGAGCTCTGGAAACACCATATATTTT
TRBJ2-7,few,NA,TRBV7-3,CASSPRDGYEQYF,TGTGCCAGCAGCCCTCGGGACGGTTACGAGCAGTACTTC
TRBJ1-2,few,NA,TRBV25-1,CASSSEGYGYTF,TGTGCCAGCAGCAGCGAGGGCTATGGCTACACCTTC
TRBJ2-3,NA,NA,TRBV19,CASSQTATGHTDTQYF,TGTGCCAGTAGCCAAACCGCCACAGGACACACAGATACGCAGTATTTT
TRBJ2-7,NA,NA,TRBV27,CASSFRGHEQYF,TGTGCCAGCAGTTTCCGGGGGCACGAGCAGTACTTC
TRBJ1-1,once,TRBD1,TRBV19,CASSIDLDRADTEAFF,TGTGCCAGTAGTATAGACCTGGACAGGGCGGACACTGAAGCTTTCTTT
TRBJ1-5,few,NA,TRBV6-1,CASSTHDSNQPQHF,TGTGCCAGCAGTACGCACGACAGCAATCAGCCCCAGCATTTT
TRBJ2-6,NA,NA,TRBV27,CASSTGANVLTF,TGTGCCAGCAGTACTGGGGCCAACGTCCTGACTTTC
TRBJ2-3,NA,NA,TRBV29-1,CSVQATDTQYF,TGCAGCGTTCAGGCGACAGATACGCAGTATTTT